A selection of T cell receptor beta chains follows, all from one sample in a study of cytomegalovirus exposure and HLA in healthy donors. Measured with immunoSEQ multiplex PCR; TCRdb has only the in-frame clones, and not every one. The sample has 150,000 to 200,000 clones, roughly four fifths seen once. The sequencing input was PBMCs. The receptors were gathered from a man aged 18-30 years in good health and CMV-seronegative. Each CDR3 is given with its conserved first and last residue. Each record gives: D gene, V gene, clone size, J gene, CDR3 DNA, CDR3 protein. The D gene is left open where the match is weak. For some rows the clone size is stated as once, few or many, or as a class when expanded; others skip it.

d_call: TRBD2; v_call: TRBV28; clone_size: .; j_call: TRBJ2-7; cdr3_nt: TGTGCCAGCATTCAAGCGGGGGGGTCCTACGAGCAGTACTTC; cdr3_aa: CASIQAGGSYEQYF
d_call: .; v_call: TRBV19; clone_size: .; j_call: TRBJ2-1; cdr3_nt: TGTGCCAGTAGTATAGGGGGACTCCTCAATGAGCAGTTCTTC; cdr3_aa: CASSIGGLLNEQFF
d_call: .; v_call: TRBV27; clone_size: few; j_call: TRBJ2-3; cdr3_nt: TGTGCCAGCAGTTTAGCCGGACAGATCACAGATACGCAGTATTTT; cdr3_aa: CASSLAGQITDTQYF
d_call: .; v_call: TRBV12-5; clone_size: .; j_call: TRBJ1-5; cdr3_nt: TGTGCTAGTGGTTTGGTAGCAATCAATCAGCCCCAGCATTTT; cdr3_aa: CASGLVAINQPQHF
d_call: .; v_call: TRBV4-3; clone_size: .; j_call: TRBJ2-3; cdr3_nt: TGCGCCAGCAGCCCCGGGAAACTAGCAGAAAGCACAGATACGCAGTATTTT; cdr3_aa: CASSPGKLAESTDTQYF
d_call: .; v_call: TRBV7-9; clone_size: .; j_call: TRBJ2-7; cdr3_nt: TGTGCCAGCAGCTTAGGCAGGTCCAATGAGCAGTACTTC; cdr3_aa: CASSLGRSNEQYF
d_call: .; v_call: TRBV7-2; clone_size: .; j_call: TRBJ2-7; cdr3_nt: TGTGCCAGCAGCTTAGGACCGGGGTCACAGAACGAGCAGTACTTC; cdr3_aa: CASSLGPGSQNEQYF
d_call: TRBD1; v_call: TRBV6-6; clone_size: .; j_call: TRBJ1-5; cdr3_nt: TGTGCCAGCAGACGACAGGGTAGGATTGGTCAGCCCCAGCATTTT; cdr3_aa: CASRRQGRIGQPQHF
d_call: TRBD1; v_call: TRBV27; clone_size: .; j_call: TRBJ1-1; cdr3_nt: TGTGCCAGCAGTTTTATCCCGACAGGGGCTGAAGCTTTCTTT; cdr3_aa: CASSFIPTGAEAFF
d_call: .; v_call: TRBV29-1; clone_size: .; j_call: TRBJ2-7; cdr3_nt: TGCAGCGTCGCCCCTACAGGGATCTACGAGCAGTACTTC; cdr3_aa: CSVAPTGIYEQYF
d_call: .; v_call: TRBV11-2; clone_size: .; j_call: TRBJ1-3; cdr3_nt: TGTGCCAGCAGCCCCAGGTTTCCCGAGGGAAACACCATATATTTT; cdr3_aa: CASSPRFPEGNTIYF
d_call: .; v_call: TRBV19; clone_size: .; j_call: TRBJ1-1; cdr3_nt: TGTGCCAGTAGGGAGATGAACACTGAAGCTTTCTTT; cdr3_aa: CASREMNTEAFF
d_call: TRBD2; v_call: TRBV5-6; clone_size: .; j_call: TRBJ2-1; cdr3_nt: TGTGCCAGCAGCCCCGACTCGACAACTAGCGGGATTTGGAATGAGCAGTTCTTC; cdr3_aa: CASSPDSTTSGIWNEQFF
d_call: .; v_call: TRBV6-1; clone_size: .; j_call: TRBJ1-2; cdr3_nt: TGTGCCAGCAGTGAAATGGACAGTCGGGGAGTTTATGGCTACACCTTC; cdr3_aa: CASSEMDSRGVYGYTF
d_call: .; v_call: TRBV19; clone_size: once; j_call: TRBJ1-2; cdr3_nt: TGTGCCAGTAGTATCTCGGGAGCTAACTATGGCTACACCTTC; cdr3_aa: CASSISGANYGYTF
d_call: .; v_call: TRBV11-2; clone_size: once; j_call: TRBJ2-7; cdr3_nt: TGTGCCAGCAGCCAGGACTACTCCTACGAGCAGTACTTC; cdr3_aa: CASSQDYSYEQYF
d_call: TRBD1; v_call: TRBV19; clone_size: .; j_call: TRBJ2-2; cdr3_nt: TGTGCCAGTAGACTTACAGGGGGCGCTTATATCGGGACCGGGGAGCTGTTTTTT; cdr3_aa: CASRLTGGAYIGTGELFF
d_call: .; v_call: TRBV28; clone_size: .; j_call: TRBJ2-7; cdr3_nt: TGTGCCAGCAGTTTGGAAGGGGCAGGTTTCTACGAGCAGTACTTC; cdr3_aa: CASSLEGAGFYEQYF
d_call: .; v_call: TRBV27; clone_size: .; j_call: TRBJ2-7; cdr3_nt: TGTGCCAGCAGCCCCGCCCTAGCGACCTACGAGCAGTACTTC; cdr3_aa: CASSPALATYEQYF
d_call: .; v_call: TRBV18; clone_size: few; j_call: TRBJ2-7; cdr3_nt: TGTGCCAGCACACGGGACTCCGCCTGGGAGTCCTACGAGCAGTACTTC; cdr3_aa: CASTRDSAWESYEQYF
d_call: .; v_call: TRBV5-6; clone_size: once; j_call: TRBJ2-1; cdr3_nt: TGTGCCAGCAGTAAGTCGGATGAGCAGTTCTTC; cdr3_aa: CASSKSDEQFF
d_call: .; v_call: TRBV5-4; clone_size: few; j_call: TRBJ1-1; cdr3_nt: TGTGCCAGCAGCTTAGGACGGGAGAACACTGAAGCTTTCTTT; cdr3_aa: CASSLGRENTEAFF
d_call: .; v_call: TRBV4-3; clone_size: few; j_call: TRBJ1-4; cdr3_nt: TGCGCCAGCAGCCAACAAAATAATGAAAAACTGTTTTTT; cdr3_aa: CASSQQNNEKLFF
d_call: TRBD2; v_call: TRBV9; clone_size: .; j_call: TRBJ2-5; cdr3_nt: TGTGCCAGCAGCGCTAGCGGACCTGAGACCCAGTACTTC; cdr3_aa: CASSASGPETQYF
d_call: TRBD2; v_call: TRBV13; clone_size: .; j_call: TRBJ2-3; cdr3_nt: TGTGCCAGCAGCTCGTCCGGACTAGCGGTCACAGATACGCAGTATTTT; cdr3_aa: CASSSSGLAVTDTQYF
d_call: .; v_call: TRBV11-2; clone_size: .; j_call: TRBJ2-1; cdr3_nt: TGTGCCAGCAGCTTACTGCGGGGGCGGACCTACAATGAGCAGTTCTTC; cdr3_aa: CASSLLRGRTYNEQFF
d_call: TRBD1; v_call: TRBV14; clone_size: .; j_call: TRBJ2-4; cdr3_nt: TGTGCCAGCAGCCAATTACCGGGACAGGGTAACATTCAGTACTTC; cdr3_aa: CASSQLPGQGNIQYF
d_call: TRBD1; v_call: TRBV9; clone_size: once; j_call: TRBJ2-5; cdr3_nt: TGTGCCAGCAGCGTAGGGACAGGACCTCAAGAGACCCAGTACTTC; cdr3_aa: CASSVGTGPQETQYF
d_call: TRBD2; v_call: TRBV25-1; clone_size: .; j_call: TRBJ2-3; cdr3_nt: TGTGCCAGCACTCCGAGCGGGGGGCTGCCAGATACGCAGTATTTT; cdr3_aa: CASTPSGGLPDTQYF
d_call: TRBD1; v_call: TRBV10-3; clone_size: .; j_call: TRBJ2-7; cdr3_nt: TGTGCCATCAGTGAGAAGGGGGCAACCTACGAGCAGTACTTC; cdr3_aa: CAISEKGATYEQYF
d_call: .; v_call: TRBV4-1; clone_size: .; j_call: TRBJ2-1; cdr3_nt: TGCGCCAGCAGCCAAGGTCAATGGCGGGGGCAGTTCTTC; cdr3_aa: CASSQGQWRGQFF
d_call: TRBD1; v_call: TRBV19; clone_size: .; j_call: TRBJ2-5; cdr3_nt: TGTGCCAGTAGTAGGGGACAGGGGATCGAGACCCAGTACTTC; cdr3_aa: CASSRGQGIETQYF
d_call: .; v_call: TRBV5-8; clone_size: .; j_call: TRBJ1-1; cdr3_nt: TGTGCCAGCAGCTTAGACGGGGGTGAAGCTTTCTTT; cdr3_aa: CASSLDGGEAFF
d_call: TRBD1; v_call: TRBV7-9; clone_size: .; j_call: TRBJ1-1; cdr3_nt: TGTGCCAGCAGTCCGACAGGGAGGAACACTGAAGCTTTCTTT; cdr3_aa: CASSPTGRNTEAFF
d_call: TRBD2; v_call: TRBV9; clone_size: .; j_call: TRBJ2-5; cdr3_nt: TGTGCCAGCAGCGTAACGGGACTAGCTCATTCGGGAGAGACCCAGTACTTC; cdr3_aa: CASSVTGLAHSGETQYF
d_call: .; v_call: TRBV7-8; clone_size: once; j_call: TRBJ1-3; cdr3_nt: TGTGCCAGCAGCTTAGCGCCGTGGGCATCAGGGAGGGCCCGAAACACCATATATTTT; cdr3_aa: CASSLAPWASGRARNTIYF
d_call: .; v_call: TRBV7-2; clone_size: .; j_call: TRBJ2-7; cdr3_nt: TGTGCCAGCAGCTTACCCGGGACTGGCACCTACGAGCAGTACTTC; cdr3_aa: CASSLPGTGTYEQYF